These 24 T cell receptor beta chains share one sample of origin, sequenced in a study of blood T cell repertoires in COVID-19. The method was immunoSEQ multiplex PCR; TCRdb's version includes in-frame clones alone and lacks a portion of them. This sample has a few hundred thousand clones, with 80% to 85% found just once. Sequences were obtained from PBMCs or T cells enriched from blood (not recorded which). These receptor sequences come from a woman aged 40 to 50 who had recovered from COVID-19.

This chain uses TRBV11-3 with TRBJ1-1, with 12 bases identical to TRBD1. CDR1 SGHNT and CDR2 YENEEA come from the germline V gene. With 5 bases clipped from V and 7 bases from J, the junction kept 14 bases outside the gene matches. This CDR3 is 17 amino acids long. The CDR3 DNA follows: TGTGCCAGCAGCCCGCGGACGGGACAGGGGGCAGGCGGTGAAGCTTTCTTT. Encoded protein: CASSPRTGQGAGGEAFF. The full variable domain, rest sourced from reference TRBV11-3 and TRBJ1-1, is EAGVVQSPRYKIIEKKQPVAFWCNPISGHNTLYWYLQNLGQGPELLIRYENEEAVDDSQLPKDRFSAERLKGVDSTLKIQPAELGDSAVYLCASSPRTGQGAGGEAFFGQGTRLTVV.

This rearrangement joins TRBV18 to TRBJ1-1; 7 positions match TRBD1. The V and J ends lost 5 bases and 5 bases, in that order; junction bases with no gene match: 5. The CDR3 consists of 13 residues. Germline V lookup: CDR1 KGHSH, CDR2 LQKENI. CDR3 in amino acids: CASSNRGRTEAFF. The CDR3, as DNA: TGTGCCAGCTCAAACAGGGGCCGGACTGAAGCTTTCTTT.

The rearrangement uses TRBV11-3 and TRBJ2-3; 10 bases fit TRBD1. Germline lookup yields CDR1 SGHNT and CDR2 YENEEA. There are 16 residues in the CDR3. The V segment lost 4 bases and the J segment 1 base; nucleotides outside the gene matches: 5. CDR3 bases: TGTGCCAGCAGCTCAGGGACAGGGGAGGGCACAGATACGCAGTATTTT. Its translation: CASSSGTGEGTDTQYF.

This chain uses TRBV28 with TRBJ1-2, with D possibly matching TRBD1 (6 bases). Per the germline V gene, CDR1 is MDHEN and CDR2 is SYDVKM. CDR3 size: 14 residues. Trimming stripped 2 bases from V and 8 bases from J, with 15 bases between. This CDR3 reads CASSLTVAQGGYTF. The CDR3 bases are TGTGCCAGCAGTTTAACGGTAGCTCAGGGGGGCTACACCTTC.

The chain carries TRBV5-1 and TRBJ1-1; D gene ambiguous. Germline V gene lookup returns CDR1 SGHRS and CDR2 YFSETQ. This CDR3 spans 13 amino acids. Between the trimmed V and J ends, which lost 4 bases and 1 base, there was a span of 8 bases. The CDR3 DNA follows: TGCGCCAGCAGCGACGGGAGGAACACTGAAGCTTTCTTT. Translation gives CASSDGRNTEAFF.

The chain recombines TRBV2 with TRBJ2-1; 8 bases are shared with TRBD2. The CDR3 loop spans 16 amino acids. Per germline, CDR1 SNHLY and CDR2 FYNNEI. With V trimmed by 2 bases and J by 10 bases, 13 bases remained unmatched. Here the CDR3 reads CASSEWGGRTFGEQFF. Here the CDR3 DNA reads TGTGCCAGCAGTGAATGGGGCGGGAGGACCTTCGGAGAGCAGTTCTTC.

The rearrangement joins TRBV10-3 to TRBJ2-1; 15 bases match TRBD2. This CDR3 spans 16 amino acids. Per the germline V gene, CDR1 is ENHRY and CDR2 is SYGVKD. V lost 10 bases and J lost 7; bases outside the gene matches: 11. CDR3 in DNA: TGTGCCACGGGACTAGCGGGAGGTTTTCCGGGGAATGAGCAGTTCTTC. The encoded protein is CATGLAGGFPGNEQFF.

The chain uses TRBV20-1 and TRBJ2-1; possibly TRBD2 for D (5 bases). V was pared by 3 bases and J by 6 bases, with 18 bases between. This CDR3 contains 15 residues. Looked up from germline, CDR1 is DFQATT and CDR2 is SNEGSKA (reference sequence). CDR3 bases: TGCAGTGCTAGTAAAAAACTAGACGCCGGCAATGAGCAGTTCTTC. Protein: CSASKKLDAGNEQFF.

The chain uses TRBV6-6 and TRBJ1-2; 7 bases line up with TRBD1. V lost 0 bases and J lost 3; bases outside the gene matches: 4. Germline assignment: CDR1 MNHNY and CDR2 SVGAGI (reference sequence). This CDR3 spans 15 amino acids. The DNA of the CDR3 is TGTGCCAGCAGTTACTCATTAGGGGGCTACTATGGCTACACCTTC. This gives the protein CASSYSLGGYYGYTF.

DNA of the CDR3: TGTGCCAGCAGATCGGGGAGACTCACCCCCGGGGAGCTGTTTTTT. It encodes CASRSGRLTPGELFF. This chain links TRBV6-5 with TRBJ2-2; TRBD2 is a possible D gene (5 bases). Deletions cut 6 bases from V and 6 bases from J, with 17 bases between. CDR3 length: 15 residues. Germline V gene lookup returns CDR1 MNHEY and CDR2 SVGAGI.

The J gene is TRBJ2-7, the V gene TRBV7-3, with 10 bases lining up with TRBD2. The V and J ends lost 2 bases and 0 bases, in that order; junction bases with no gene match: 1. Germline CDR1 and CDR2: SGHTA and FQGTGA. The CDR3 extends over 15 amino acids. The CDR3 protein is CASSLGTSASYEQYF. CDR3 nucleotide sequence: TGTGCCAGCAGCTTAGGGACTAGCGCCTCCTACGAGCAGTACTTC.

The V call is TRBV14, the J call TRBJ1-5; a possible D gene is TRBD1 (6 bases). This CDR3 region has 16 residues. Trimming pared 4 bases from V and 4 bases from J, leaving 17 bases between. Germline-derived CDR1 and CDR2 are SGHDN and FVKESK. Here the CDR3 DNA reads TGTGCCAGCAGCCCAGGGTGGGCCAGGGGAAATCAGCCCCAGCATTTT. Protein: CASSPGWARGNQPQHF.

V is TRBV4-3 and J is TRBJ1-3; the match to TRBD1 covers 8 bases. Germline trimming cut 4 bases from V and 5 bases from J; bases unmatched to any gene: 7. CDR3 length equals 15 residues. The germline CDR1 and CDR2 sequences are LGHNA and YSLEER. Here the CDR3 reads CASSRDRGWRNTIYF. CDR3 DNA: TGCGCCAGCAGCCGTGACAGGGGATGGAGAAACACCATATATTTT.

The gene calls are TRBV19 and TRBJ1-4; D may be TRBD1 (5 bases). The CDR3 loop spans 16 amino acids. Trimming cost V 5 bases and J 3 bases, with 16 bases left between them. Per germline, CDR1 LNHDA and CDR2 SQIVND (reference sequence). DNA of the CDR3: TGTGCCAGTAGTGCCATATCCAGGGTTTCTAATGAAAAACTGTTTTTT. Protein product: CASSAISRVSNEKLFF.

This chain links TRBV14 with TRBJ1-1; D is ambiguous. Trimming shortened V by 3 bases and J by 5 bases, and 13 bases separated the two germline ends. Germline V gene sequence: CDR1 SGHDN, CDR2 FVKESK. CDR3 length equals 14 residues. Written as DNA, the CDR3 is TGTGCCAGCAGCCAGGGCTCGAGGAGGACTGAAGCTTTCTTT. Amino acid sequence: CASSQGSRRTEAFF.

The chain carries TRBV19 and TRBJ1-5; 9 nucleotides line up with TRBD1. The CDR3 is 15 amino acids. V dropped 4 bases and J dropped 5; count of bases not matched to a gene: 6. Per germline, CDR1 LNHDA and CDR2 SQIVND (reference sequence). The DNA of the CDR3 is TGTGCCAGTAGTAGGGACAGGGCTGGTCATCAGCCCCAGCATTTT. Protein product: CASSRDRAGHQPQHF.

The chain is built from TRBV30 and TRBJ2-2, with D maybe TRBD2 (5 bases). Germline V gives CDR1 GTSNPN, CDR2 SVGIG (reference sequence). This CDR3 is 15 amino acids long. V lost 4 bases to trimming and J lost 5 bases, with 17 bases between them. The CDR3 loop is CAWTKEWRRTGELFF. For the CDR3, the DNA is TGTGCCTGGACAAAGGAGTGGAGGAGAACCGGGGAGCTGTTTTTT.

The chain carries TRBV3-1 (or the pseudogene TRBV3-2) and TRBJ2-7, with D tentatively TRBD2 (6 bases). Germline assignment: CDR1 LGHDT and CDR2 YNNKEL (reference sequence). With 1 base removed from V and 5 bases from J, the gap between germline ends came to 15 bases. This CDR3 has 15 residues. In nucleotides, the CDR3 is TGTGCCAGCAGCCAAGTCCGCCTACCGGGAGACGAGCAGTACTTC. Translating gives CASSQVRLPGDEQYF.

This clone occurred a few times. This chain joins TRBV11-3 and TRBJ1-2; 7 bases fit TRBD1. Germline V gene data show CDR1 as SGHNT and CDR2 as YENEEA. Trimming at V came to 1 base and at J to 3 bases, leaving 5 bases not matched to a gene. This CDR3 has 15 amino acids. The CDR3 region is CASSLVSTGDYGYTF. CDR3 bases: TGTGCCAGCAGCTTAGTGTCTACAGGGGACTATGGCTACACCTTC.

The rearrangement uses TRBV2 and TRBJ2-7, with TRBD1 as a possible D gene (7 bases). V lost 6 bases and J 6 bases, leaving 15 bases between the germline ends. Germline V lookup: CDR1 SNHLY, CDR2 FYNNEI. The CDR3 loop spans 13 amino acids. The CDR3 bases are TGTGCCAGCAGGGAGGGGGCCTCTGGCGAGCAGTACTTC. This codes for CASREGASGEQYF.

The chain uses TRBV9 and TRBJ2-1; 8 bases are shared with TRBD1. In germline, CDR1 is SGDLS, CDR2 YYNGEE. The CDR3 has 14 amino acids. V dropped 0 bases and J dropped 6; count of bases not matched to a gene: 2. This chain's CDR3 is CASSVAQGVNEQFF. The CDR3 coding sequence is TGTGCCAGCAGCGTAGCACAGGGGGTCAATGAGCAGTTCTTC.

The genes are TRBV5-4 and TRBJ2-6, with 12 nucleotides matching TRBD2. V trimming: 7 bases; J trimming: 2 bases; junction bases outside the gene matches: 7. In germline, CDR1 is SGHNT, CDR2 YYREEE (reference sequence). The CDR3 loop spans 17 amino acids. The CDR3 spells CASAPASGRAGANVLTF. In DNA, the CDR3 is TGTGCCAGCGCCCCGGCTAGCGGGAGGGCTGGGGCCAACGTCCTGACTTTC.

The rearrangement links TRBV11-2 to TRBJ1-1; 9 bases fit TRBD1. Germline values: CDR1 SGHAT, CDR2 FQNNGV. CDR3 length equals 15 residues. V lost 3 bases and J lost 4; bases outside the gene matches: 6. The CDR3 DNA follows: TGTGCCAGCAGCTTCGGGGGACAGGGTTTCACTGAAGCTTTCTTT. Residues: CASSFGGQGFTEAFF. The entire variable domain, with the rest obtained from reference TRBV11-2 and TRBJ1-1, is as follows: EAGVAQSPRYKIIEKRQSVAFWCNPISGHATLYWYQQILGQGPKLLIQFQNNGVVDDSQLPKDRFSAERLKGVDSTLKIQPAKLEDSAVYLCASSFGGQGFTEAFFGQGTRLTVV.

The chain combines TRBV7-7 with TRBJ2-2; 7 bases are shared with TRBD2. Trimming at V came to 0 bases and at J to 3 bases, leaving 7 bases not matched to a gene. This CDR3 spans 17 amino acids. Germline-derived CDR1 and CDR2 are SSHAT and FNYEAQ (reference sequence). The CDR3 DNA sequence: TGTGCCAGCAGCTTAGCGCTCGCAGGGAGGGACACCGGGGAGCTGTTTTTT. Residues: CASSLALAGRDTGELFF.